Reported below is one TCR beta chain. Its binding antigen is unknown. Base qualities were left out, and no much larger clone turns up one base away. The sample belongs to a study of Graves' ophthalmopathy and Graves' hyperthyroidism (dated by TCRdb to the late 2010s). The study in broad terms: Peripheral blood was collected before any treatment was given, at the time of initial diagnosis. The 100 discovery patients were randomly split 7:3 into training and test sets. In total, approximately 130 blood samples were TCR-sequenced: fewer than 50 ophthalmopathy, 75 hyperthyroidism and approximately 17 hyperthyroidism-to-ophthalmopathy patients. After sampling, hyperthyroidism patients received methimazole starting at 30 mg daily, and ophthalmopathy patients received high-dose intravenous methylprednisolone. An independent validation cohort comprised some 19 hyperthyroidism patients and 15 to 17 patients who later progressed from hyperthyroidism to ophthalmopathy. TCR beta repertoire signatures were used to distinguish Graves' ophthalmopathy from Graves' hyperthyroidism and to predict progression to ophthalmopathy. T-cell repertoires of thyroid tissue and blood were compared in 5 or 6 hyperthyroidism patients. A discovery set of 95 to 100 patients (43 ophthalmopathy, 57 stable hyperthyroidism) was enrolled to explore V-J signatures distinguishing ophthalmopathy from hyperthyroidism.

Counted from cysteine to phenylalanine, this CDR3 has 11 amino acids. Of the read, only the CDR3 DNA is kept; its 33 bases are in frame from base 1. Trimming accounts for 1 base at V and 6 bases at J, while the number of junction bases matched to no gene is 0. Based on the germline V gene (reference sequence), the CDR1 and CDR2 sequences are GTSNPN and SVGIG. What the work shows at the level of the full study, not this receptor alone: The 13-signature model separated ophthalmopathy from stable hyperthyroidism with around 90% sensitivity and approximately 83% specificity in cross-validation, and 80%/75% in the test set. Most expanded thyroid clonotypes with frequency above 0.001 were also detected in blood, suggesting blood repertoires may reflect the thyroid immune response. Sample size was not statistically predetermined, and group allocation was not concealed from the investigators. In validation, the model predicted ophthalmopathy progression with about 70% sensitivity and roughly 78% specificity; some 13 predicted patients were CT-confirmed with GO in a median of about 6.2 months.

For repertoire sequencing, the TCR beta CDR3 regions were amplified from RNA transcripts. HTBI primers and the Qiagen OneStep RT-PCR kit were used in a first-round RT-PCR, which was followed by a second-round multiplex PCR, size selection and purification. The libraries underwent paired-end sequencing with 100 bp reads on an Illumina HiSeq2000. Turning to the authors' computational methods: SOAPnuke was used to process the reads, throwing out any read that had adapters, had uncalled bases, had a mean Phred below 15, or lacked an exact constant-primer or identifier match. COPE v1.2.5 was used to merge the high-quality paired reads. Each unique nucleotide sequence was defined as a clonotype, and clonotypes were aligned to IMGT TRB V, D and J references with MiTCR v1.1. Analysis was restricted to V-J combinations with a frequency above 0.0001, which covered approximately 99% of repertoires. A TCR clonal expansion and chaos score per V-J combination was defined as the ratio of F50 clonal expansion to chaos observed in the TCRdist matrix. Features were reduced by Welch's t-statistics and random forest to around 14 V-J combinations, which fed a naive Bayes classifier. The Morisita-Horn index was used to measure how similar the thyroid and blood repertoires were. In-frame beta chains were kept once TCRdb had trimmed the public reads at Q25 with fastp and called clones with MiXCR. Rows with a matching CDR3 protein are joined into one entry that keeps the most common DNA and genes. The V and J calls were not made by the authors but by TCRdb's processing. For this sample the table gives about 410,000 distinct CDR3 sequences, of which around 16% were detected only once. The ten largest make up around 1.4% of the sample.

Ophthalmopathy patients were characterized by moderately to severely active disease, a Clinical Activity Score of at least 3, a NOSPECS grade of at least 4, and a disease duration under 3 months. Patients with other autoimmune diseases, uncontrolled infections, pregnancy or lactation were excluded. Diagnosis was based on clinical symptoms, serum thyroxine, TRAb, thyroid ultrasound and orbital computed tomography. Using Ficoll-Paque density gradient centrifugation, PBMCs were isolated from less than 13 ml of fresh peripheral blood. Trizol reagent was used to extract the total RNA, and its quality was then checked on an Agilent 2100 Bioanalyzer.

Material: peripheral blood. This sequence uses TRBV30 and TRBJ2-7, and 7 junctional nucleotides match TRBD2. The receptor comes from a woman under 30 with Graves' ophthalmopathy. Donor details come from another sample of the same person, matched by shared clones. CDR3 region: CAWSAGGEQYF. The sequence in DNA is TGTGCCTGGAGTGCGGGAGGCGAGCAGTACTTC.